This entry is about one T cell receptor beta chain. Its antigen is still unknown. These data come from a study of T cell repertoires in cytomegalovirus infection. The CDR3 covers 17 residues. CDR1 and CDR2 from the germline V gene are SGHAT and FQNNGV. V shed 1 base and J 4 bases; nucleotides not matched to a gene: 6. General observations from the study: CMV-specific HLA-C-restricted TCR beta clonotypes dominated the ex vivo response.

TCRdb independently ran MiXCR on the reads; one entry per CDR3 protein. Of about 310,000 distinct CDR3 sequences listed, around 25% are singletons. The receptor was isolated from a human donor in good health (CMV status not recorded). Some clones in this sample may be carry-over from other donors' samples. This sequence joins TRBV11-2 and TRBJ2-1, with 11 nucleotides matching TRBD1. Sequenced material: cultured PBMCs, taken from culture after CMV antigen stimulation. The CDR3 coding sequence is TGTGCCAGCAGCTTAGTTGGGACAGGGGGACTATACAATGAGCAGTTCTTC. Its translation is CASSLVGTGGLYNEQFF.